The sequence of this TCR beta chain was determined in a study of cytomegalovirus exposure and HLA in healthy donors. Study-wide findings and caveats: Most TCR sequences were seen very rarely across donors, but some public TCRs occurred in many. Reportedly, cytomegalovirus status was diagnosed with high sensitivity and specificity. The listing of roughly 160 TCR beta chains classed them as cytomegalovirus-associated.

Note on this clone: Its antigen is not known.

The repertoire was sequenced with immunoSEQ multiplex PCR; TCRdb's copy has only in-frame clones and lacks some. The repertoire holds 280,000 or so clones, with roughly 88% as singletons. Per the germline V gene, CDR1 is MNHNS and CDR2 is SASEGT. This CDR3 comprises 15 residues. V lost 5 bases and J lost 5; bases outside the gene matches: 8. Sequenced material: PBMCs. The chain is built from TRBV6-1 and TRBJ1-5; 8 nucleotides align to TRBD1. The receptor's source is a woman aged 18-35 years in good health and CMV-seronegative. DNA of the CDR3: TGTGCCAGCAGTAAAGTCAGGGGGCTGGATCAGCCCCAGCATTTT. It specifies CASSKVRGLDQPQHF.